This entry concerns a single T cell receptor (beta chain). Its matching antigen is unknown. This specimen comes from a study of shared clonotypes between healthy human individuals. CD45RO-negative, CCR7-positively selected cells formed the naive CD8 fraction, excluding terminally differentiated effector memory CD45RA+ cells. There are 16 residues in the CDR3. Germline assignment: CDR1 MNHEY and CDR2 SMNVEV (reference sequence). V dropped 2 bases and J dropped 0 bases, with 11 bases sitting between them. Study results and caveats: Shared clonotypes: approximately 5% naive CD4, under 4% naive CD8, around 2.2% memory CD4, under 0.45% memory CD8. Apart from blood, nothing was sampled; tissue repertoires likely differ.

In the authors' workflow: Filtering of immunoSEQ junctional sequences could not match full-length read filtering. Data came from immunoSEQ multiplex PCR; TCRdb stores just in-frame clones and leaves some out. V and J calls and clone size are those listed in that table; D and trimming were worked out from the DNA. The data show fewer than 850,000 clones, with approximately 96% seen just once and approximately 0.2% held by the top ten. The chain recombines TRBV27 with TRBJ1-3; D is ambiguous. The sequencing input was naive CD8+ T cells sorted from blood. The receptor was isolated from a man aged 25-45 years in good health. The CDR3 here is CASSLAQPFSGNTIYF. In nucleotides, the CDR3 is TGTGCCAGCAGTTTAGCACAGCCATTCTCTGGAAACACCATATATTTT.